This TCR beta chain was identified in a study of patients and donors after allogeneic stem cell transplantation. The ends were cut back, 5 bases at V and 1 base at J, with 11 bases in the middle. The CDR3 runs 15 residues. The V gene's germline CDR1 is MNHEY and CDR2 SMNVEV (reference sequence). Using its own MiXCR run on the RT-PCR reads, TCRdb lists one record per CDR3 protein. This table holds 9,500 to 15,000 distinct CDR3 sequences, about 25% found once. This clonotype was picked up a small number of times. This chain connects TRBV27 to TRBJ1-4; D is possibly TRBD1 (6 bases). Input material: blood, either unsorted or a sorted T cell fraction (not recorded which). The clonotype was recovered from a human donor who was either an allogeneic HSCT recipient or a stem cell or donor lymphocyte infusion donor (not recorded which). It is not recorded whose cells these are; they may come from a transplant donor. The chain's CDR3 is CASSLYRETNEKLFF. CDR3 DNA sequence: TGTGCCAGCAGTCTCTACAGGGAAACTAATGAAAAACTGTTTTTT. The variable domain in full, with the rest retrieved from reference TRBV27 and TRBJ1-4, is EAQVTQNPRYLITVTGKKLTVTCSQNMNHEYMSWYRQDPGLGLRQIYYSMNVEVTDKGDVPEGYKVSRKEKRNFPLILESPSPNQTSLYFCASSLYRETNEKLFFGSGTQLSVL.